Listed here are 20 T cell receptor beta chains from one sample, sequenced in a study of beta chain features in type 1 diabetes. Every bit of the isolated RNA underwent reverse transcription, so sequencing read expressed TCRB transcripts. Measured with immunoSEQ multiplex PCR; TCRdb has only the in-frame clones, and not every one. Of about 140,000 clones listed, less than 11% were seen once; the top ten hold under 1.5%. Sample: naive CD4+ T cells from blood. Receptor source: a man between 18 and 29 years old in good health.

This chain uses TRBV5-6 with TRBJ2-3; D remains ambiguous. Trimming cost V 4 bases and J 6 bases, with 9 bases left between them. The CDR3 runs to 12 residues. The V gene's germline CDR1 is SGHDT and CDR2 YYEEEE. DNA for the CDR3: TGTGCCAGCAGCGCCAGCGCCGATACGCAGTATTTT. Its protein is CASSASADTQYF.

This clone was seen only a few times. This rearrangement joins TRBV28 to TRBJ1-5, with TRBD1 matching 8 bases. From germline, CDR1 is MDHEN and CDR2 SYDVKM. The CDR3 totals 17 residues. V was pared by 5 bases and J by 0 bases, with 9 bases of the junction left unmatched. DNA for the CDR3: TGTGCCAGCAGTGCGCCCGGGACAGGTCATAGCAATCAGCCCCAGCATTTT. Amino acid sequence: CASSAPGTGHSNQPQHF.

With respect to this clone: Other DNA sequences from this sample encode an identical CDR3 as well. V and J are TRBV10-3 and TRBJ2-3; unclear D gene. The V end lost 2 bases, the J end lost 0 bases, and 6 bases lay between the germline ends. The CDR3 runs 14 residues. CDR1 and CDR2 (germline): ENHRY, SYGVKD. CDR3: CAISEGRSTDTQYF. The CDR3 region has the DNA TGTGCCATCAGTGAGGGTCGGAGCACAGATACGCAGTATTTT.

This sequence joins TRBV5-1 and TRBJ2-6, with D maybe TRBD2 (6 bases). CDR3 length equals 16 residues. The ends were cut back, 0 bases at V and 2 bases at J, with 9 bases in the middle. Germline V gene sequence: CDR1 SGHRS, CDR2 YFSETQ. CDR3 sequence (DNA): TGCGCCAGCAGCTTGGCCCCGGGAGCTGGGGCCAACGTCCTGACTTTC. Residues: CASSLAPGAGANVLTF.

This clone has just a few counts. The genes are TRBV25-1 and TRBJ2-1, with 10 bases matching TRBD2. Per the germline V gene, CDR1 is MGHDK and CDR2 is SYGVNS. The CDR3 runs to 14 residues. V was pared by 6 bases and J by 2 bases, with 1 base of the junction left unmatched. The CDR3 sequence: CASRLAGTYNEQFF. The CDR3 bases are TGTGCCAGCAGACTAGCGGGGACCTACAATGAGCAGTTCTTC.

The rearrangement joins TRBV5-1 to TRBJ2-1, with D maybe TRBD1 (5 bases). The CDR3 loop spans 15 amino acids. From germline, CDR1 is SGHRS and CDR2 YFSETQ. Trimming left V 2 bases short and J 3 bases short, with 12 bases between. CDR3 sequence reads: CASSLPGQSYNEQFF. In DNA, the CDR3 is TGCGCCAGCAGCTTACCCGGACAAAGCTACAATGAGCAGTTCTTC.

J is TRBJ2-7 and V is TRBV6-1; D is possibly TRBD1 (6 bases). The CDR3 extends over 14 amino acids. V was trimmed by 1 base and J by 4 bases, leaving 11 bases between them. Per germline, CDR1 MNHNS and CDR2 SASEGT. As DNA, the CDR3 is TGTGCCAGCAGTGAAGATTGGGACATATACGAGCAGTACTTC. It translates to CASSEDWDIYEQYF.

This clone was observed a handful of times. V usage is TRBV6-1 and J usage is TRBJ2-7; 8 nucleotides agree with TRBD2. This CDR3 is built from 14 residues. Germline CDR1 reads MNHNS; CDR2 reads SASEGT. The junction had 10 bases not matched to a gene; V was cut back by 8 bases and J by 4 bases. The CDR3: CASVSGDPPYEQYF. In DNA, the CDR3 is TGTGCCAGCGTTAGCGGGGATCCTCCTTACGAGCAGTACTTC.

CDR3 loop: CASSSLGGFNTGELFF. The DNA of the CDR3 is TGTGCCAGCAGCTCTCTCGGGGGGTTTAACACCGGGGAGCTGTTTTTT. V usage is TRBV7-2 and J usage is TRBJ2-2, with 7 positions matching TRBD2. After removal of 4 bases from V and 2 bases from J, the junction contained 7 bases not matched to a gene. Germline CDR1 SGHTA, CDR2 FQGNSA. The CDR3 spans 16 residues.

The chain uses TRBV13 and TRBJ2-3; a possible D gene is TRBD1 (5 bases). The CDR3 is 14 amino acids. The V gene lost 5 bases and the J gene lost 0 bases, with 9 bases spanning the gap. CDR1 PRHDT and CDR2 FYEKMQ come from the germline V gene (reference sequence). The CDR3 coding sequence is TGTGCCAGCAGCCGACAGACTAGCACAGATACGCAGTATTTT. Translation: CASSRQTSTDTQYF.

The table lists this clone with a few counts. The chain is built from TRBV6-5 and TRBJ1-2; 7 nucleotides line up with TRBD1. Germline V gene lookup returns CDR1 MNHEY and CDR2 SVGAGI. This CDR3 has 15 residues. Losses at the gene ends were 5 bases for V and 8 bases for J; bases not matched to a gene: 14. The CDR3, as DNA: TGTGCCAGCAGTCCGAGACAGGGATCTCGTGGGGGCTACACCTTC. It translates to CASSPRQGSRGGYTF.

This clone was seen more than once but under ten times. This chain joins TRBV7-9 and TRBJ2-7, with D maybe TRBD2 (5 bases). In germline, CDR1 is SEHNR, CDR2 FQNEAQ (reference sequence). CDR3 length: 16 amino acids. Trimming shortened V by 5 bases and J by 5 bases, and 22 bases separated the two germline ends. The CDR3 DNA reads as TGTGCCAGCAGCACTGGACGGTCCCGGGGATCCGACGAGCAGTACTTC. Translation gives CASSTGRSRGSDEQYF.

The chain carries TRBV20-1 and TRBJ2-5; D unresolved. V was cut by 3 bases and J by 4 bases, with 6 bases left in between. This CDR3 is 11 amino acids long. Germline CDR1 and CDR2: DFQATT and SNEGSKA (reference sequence). The CDR3, as DNA: TGCAGTGCTAGTTGGCTAGAGACCCAGTACTTC. It specifies CSASWLETQYF.

This clone was seen only a few times. This chain uses TRBV2 with TRBJ2-2; 15 positions agree with TRBD2. The CDR3 extends over 17 amino acids. V was pared by 6 bases and J by 3 bases, with 5 bases of the junction left unmatched. The V gene's germline CDR1 is SNHLY and CDR2 FYNNEI. The CDR3, as DNA: TGTGCCAGCAGAGGACTAGCGGGGGGGCTGGACACCGGGGAGCTGTTTTTT. This translates into CASRGLAGGLDTGELFF.

This clone was recorded many times. This sequence joins TRBV18 and TRBJ1-2; D ambiguous. The CDR3 runs to 13 residues. Germline loops: CDR1 KGHSH, CDR2 LQKENI. V gave up 3 bases and J gave up 4 bases, with 9 bases separating them. DNA for the CDR3: TGTGCCAGCTCACCTGTCCGGGTCTATGGCTACACCTTC. Encoded protein: CASSPVRVYGYTF.

The chain employs TRBV6-5 and TRBJ1-2; a possible D gene is TRBD1 (6 bases). The length of the CDR3 is 13 residues. CDR1 and CDR2 (germline): MNHEY, SVGAGI. V dropped 2 bases and J dropped 8 bases, with 12 bases sitting between them. In DNA form, the CDR3 reads TGTGCCAGCAGTTACGCGGGGGCGGCGGGCTACACCTTC. It yields the protein CASSYAGAAGYTF.

This clone was counted between two and nine times. The chain combines TRBV27 with TRBJ2-3; unclear D gene. The V gene's germline CDR1 is MNHEY and CDR2 SMNVEV (reference sequence). The CDR3 sequence is 14 residues long. Trimming cost V 5 bases and J 7 bases, with 16 bases left between them. Here the CDR3 reads CASSPQPLTYTQYF. The CDR3 DNA is TGTGCCAGCAGTCCCCAACCTCTGACTTATACGCAGTATTTT.

This clone was seen more than once but under ten times. V is TRBV6-1 and J is TRBJ1-1; no reliable D call. The V gene lost 4 bases and the J gene lost 2 bases, with 2 bases spanning the gap. The germline V gene encodes CDR1 MNHNS and CDR2 SASEGT. This CDR3 is 11 amino acids long. For the CDR3, the DNA is TGTGCCAGCAGTGTAAACACTGAAGCTTTCTTT. Translation: CASSVNTEAFF.

V is TRBV5-5 and J is TRBJ2-5; tentatively, D is TRBD1 (6 bases). In germline, CDR1 is SGHKS, CDR2 YYEKEE (reference sequence). This CDR3 contains 14 residues. V lost 4 bases and J lost 1, with 11 bases in between. CDR3 DNA sequence: TGTGCCAGCAGCACCCACAGGGCCCAAGAGACCCAGTACTTC. Amino acid sequence: CASSTHRAQETQYF.

J is TRBJ2-5 and V is TRBV6-5; D perhaps matches TRBD1 (6 bases). The length of the CDR3 is 12 residues. Per the germline V gene, CDR1 is MNHEY and CDR2 is SVGAGI. The V and J ends lost 6 bases and 5 bases respectively, with 10 bases between them. In DNA form, the CDR3 reads TGTGCCAGCAGAACAGGGTTGGAGACCCAGTACTTC. Translation: CASRTGLETQYF.